One sample yielded the 25 T cell receptor beta chains listed below, sequenced in a study of T cells in Graves' hyperthyroidism and ophthalmopathy. Using RNA transcripts as the source, TCR beta CDR3 regions were amplified. During a first-round RT-PCR of the TCR CDR3, the HTBI primer set was used. Each CDR3 protein gets one entry after TCRdb re-called the multiplex PCR reads with MiXCR. The table lists roughly 550,000 distinct CDR3 sequences, 15% to 20% of them singletons. The specimen sequenced was blood. The receptor source for this set is a woman aged 30 to 39 with Graves' ophthalmopathy.

Many counts were recorded for this clonotype. The V call is TRBV6-2 or TRBV6-3, the J call TRBJ2-7, with a weak D call TRBD2 (5 bases). V lost 1 base, J lost 0 bases, and 10 bases lay in between. The CDR3 loop spans 15 amino acids. In germline, CDR1 is MNHEY, CDR2 SVGEGT. The CDR3 is CASSYYHGNSYEQYF. CDR3 nucleotides: TGTGCCAGCAGTTACTACCACGGGAACTCCTACGAGCAGTACTTC.

This clonotype has only a few counts. The chain recombines TRBV27 with TRBJ2-2, with D tentatively TRBD2 (5 bases). This CDR3 has 14 residues. Germline CDR1 is MNHEY and CDR2 is SMNVEV (reference sequence). The V and J ends lost 6 bases and 2 bases respectively, with 10 bases between them. The CDR3 bases are TGTGCCAGCAGACGGGGTGTTAACACCGGGGAGCTGTTTTTT. The encoded protein is CASRRGVNTGELFF.

This clonotype showed up many times. The chain links TRBV4-1 to TRBJ1-6, with TRBD1 as a possible D gene (6 bases). Germline CDR1 reads MGHRA; CDR2 reads YSYEKL. V lost 0 bases, J lost 9 bases, and 9 bases lay in between. CDR3 length: 14 residues. In DNA form, the CDR3 reads TGCGCCAGCAGCCAAGAAACGGGGGCTTCACCCCTCCACTTT. Translated, it gives CASSQETGASPLHF.

This sequence joins TRBV20-1 and TRBJ2-7; 12 bases map to TRBD1. Germline V gives CDR1 DFQATT, CDR2 SNEGSKA (reference sequence). The CDR3 is 14 amino acids. Unmatched junction bases numbered 2, after V lost 0 bases and J lost 5 bases. This CDR3 is CSAREGTGGHEQYF. The CDR3 DNA sequence: TGCAGTGCTAGAGAGGGGACAGGGGGCCACGAGCAGTACTTC.

In its sample, this clonotype was seen a few times. The chain joins TRBV30 to TRBJ1-6; D unresolved. The germline V and J ends were trimmed by 8 bases and 11 bases, with 28 bases remaining between them. The length of the CDR3 is 16 residues. Looked up from germline, CDR1 is GTSNPN and CDR2 is SVGIG (reference sequence). DNA for the CDR3: TGTGCCGGGATCCACCCACGGGAGGGAACCAGGACACCCCTCCACTTT. It codes for CAGIHPREGTRTPLHF.

The J gene is TRBJ2-1, the V gene TRBV4-2, with D perhaps matching TRBD1 (6 bases). V dropped 2 bases and J dropped 4 bases, with 15 bases sitting between them. There are 16 residues in the CDR3. Germline-derived CDR1 and CDR2 are LGHNA and YNFKEQ. The CDR3 loop is CASSQTGGAVYNEQFF. For the CDR3, the DNA is TGTGCCAGCAGCCAAACTGGGGGCGCCGTATACAATGAGCAGTTCTTC.

This clonotype was counted ten times or more. The chain has TRBV11-2 and TRBJ2-1; TRBD2 matches at 10 bases. The J segment lost 11 bases and the V segment lost 5 bases, leaving 9 bases of the junction unmatched. Looked up from germline, CDR1 is SGHAT and CDR2 is FQNNGV. There are 14 residues in the CDR3. The CDR3 is CASSRTSGDPKQFF. The CDR3 DNA reads TGTGCCAGCAGCCGGACTAGCGGAGACCCCAAGCAGTTCTTC.

This clonotype was picked up many times. The V and J genes are TRBV2 and TRBJ1-5; possible D gene TRBD1, 6 bases. CDR3 size: 15 residues. In germline, CDR1 is SNHLY, CDR2 FYNNEI. The V end was cut by 6 bases, the J end by 0 bases, with 12 bases between. CDR3 region: CASSIQGISNQPQHF. DNA for the CDR3: TGTGCCAGCAGCATACAGGGAATTAGCAATCAGCCCCAGCATTTT.

Turning to this clonotype: A much larger clonotype is one base distant, so this may be a read error. The chain couples TRBV2 to TRBJ2-7; the D is unclear. The CDR3 contains 12 residues. V lost 3 bases to trimming and J lost 3 bases, with 6 bases between them. The germline gives CDR1 SNHLY, CDR2 FYNNEI. CDR3 DNA sequence: TGTGCCAGCAGTGAGGGGATCTACGAGCAGTACTTC. This encodes CASSEGIYEQYF.

This rearrangement joins TRBV6-2 or TRBV6-3 to TRBJ2-2, with 10 bases lining up with TRBD2. V shed 7 bases, J shed 5 bases, and the junction held 7 bases outside the gene matches. The CDR3 length is 15 residues. CDR1 is MNHEY, CDR2 SVGEGT, per germline. In nucleotides, the CDR3 is TGTGCCAGCACCCCAAGGACTAGCGGAACCGGGGAGCTGTTTTTT. As protein: CASTPRTSGTGELFF.

This clonotype was observed many times. The chain links TRBV28 to TRBJ2-1; 8 bases align to TRBD1. The J segment lost 0 bases and the V segment lost 2 bases, leaving 15 bases of the junction unmatched. The CDR3 covers 20 residues. Germline CDR1 MDHEN, CDR2 SYDVKM. CDR3 sequence: CASSLVRTGRRVSSYNEQFF. The CDR3 nucleotides are TGTGCCAGCAGTTTAGTGAGGACAGGGCGGCGCGTAAGCTCCTACAATGAGCAGTTCTTC.

This clonotype was seen only once. J is TRBJ2-3 and V is TRBV10-2; the D gene is possibly TRBD1 (5 bases). Germline V gene lookup returns CDR1 WSHSY and CDR2 SAAADI. The V gene lost 4 bases and the J gene lost 3 bases, with 14 bases spanning the gap. CDR3 size: 15 residues. CDR3 in DNA: TGCGCCAGCAGTGGACAGTCTGGGTGGACAGATACGCAGTATTTT. Protein product: CASSGQSGWTDTQYF.

This clonotype was seen at least ten times. This chain connects TRBV7-8 to TRBJ2-3, with TRBD2 matching over 9 bases. The V and J ends lost 5 bases and 3 bases, in that order; junction bases with no gene match: 9. Germline CDR1 and CDR2: SGHVS and FQNEAQ. The CDR3 is made up of 16 amino acids. The CDR3 sequence is CASSRVAGARTDTQYF. The DNA for the CDR3 is TGTGCCAGCAGCCGGGTAGCGGGAGCGAGGACAGATACGCAGTATTTT.

This clonotype appeared a few times. This chain connects TRBV4-2 to TRBJ2-2; 8 bases align to TRBD2. V lost 1 base, J lost 6 bases, and 10 bases stayed unmatched. The CDR3 runs to 17 residues. Germline V gene data show CDR1 as LGHNA and CDR2 as YNFKEQ. CDR3 sequence reads: CASSQGTSPRKAGELFF. CDR3 in DNA: TGTGCCAGCAGCCAAGGGACTAGCCCGAGGAAGGCCGGGGAGCTGTTTTTT.

The sample holds many counts of this clonotype. For the CDR3, the DNA is TGCAGTGCTAGAGGGACTAGCGGGATTAGGTACGAGCAGTACTTC. Protein product: CSARGTSGIRYEQYF. V usage is TRBV20-1 and J usage is TRBJ2-7, with TRBD2 matching 12 bases. From germline, CDR1 is DFQATT and CDR2 SNEGSKA (reference sequence). CDR3 size: 15 residues. The trim removed 1 base at V and 4 bases at J, leaving 5 bases unmatched.

This sequence joins TRBV11-2 and TRBJ2-6; 8 positions agree with TRBD1. Trimming at V came to 8 bases and at J to 0 bases, leaving 9 bases not matched to a gene. The CDR3 consists of 17 residues. The germline V gene has CDR1 SGHAT and CDR2 FQNNGV. CDR3 in amino acids: CASERDRFSSGANVLTF. CDR3 bases: TGTGCCAGCGAACGGGACAGGTTTAGCTCTGGGGCCAACGTCCTGACTTTC.

The gene calls are TRBV19 and TRBJ1-2; weak D call: TRBD1 (5 bases). Trimming pared 10 bases from V and 7 bases from J, leaving 22 bases between. This CDR3 has 14 amino acids. In germline, CDR1 is LNHDA, CDR2 SQIVND (reference sequence). CDR3 in DNA: TGTGCCATTAGCCACTGGTCCTTGGGACTTGGCTACACCTTC. Translated, it gives CAISHWSLGLGYTF.

The chain carries TRBV28 and TRBJ1-4, with 8 bases aligning to TRBD1. The CDR3 sequence is 18 residues long. Germline loops: CDR1 MDHEN, CDR2 SYDVKM. Germline trimming cut 4 bases from V and 0 bases from J; bases unmatched to any gene: 10. The CDR3: CASSSPTGGVPTNEKLFF. CDR3 nucleotide sequence: TGTGCCAGCAGTTCCCCAACAGGGGGGGTACCAACTAATGAAAAACTGTTTTTT.

The genes are TRBV29-1 and TRBJ2-4; D might be TRBD1 (5 bases). The CDR3 length is 14 residues. V dropped 5 bases and J dropped 4 bases, with 15 bases sitting between them. CDR1 and CDR2 from the germline V gene are SQVTM and ANQGSEA. The DNA for the CDR3 is TGCAGCGTTTATACAGGCCTCACTAAAAACATTCAGTACTTC. Translation: CSVYTGLTKNIQYF. The full variable domain, rest sourced from reference TRBV29-1 and TRBJ2-4, is SAVISQKPSRDICQRGTSLTIQCQVDSQVTMMFWYRQQPGQSLTLIATANQGSEATYESGFVIDKFPISRPNLTFSTLTVSNMSPEDSSIYLCSVYTGLTKNIQYFGAGTRLSVL.

In its sample, this clonotype was seen many times. This sequence joins TRBV6-1 and TRBJ1-2; no reliable D call. The V gene's germline CDR1 is MNHNS and CDR2 SASEGT. Trimming took off 5 bases at V and 1 base at J, with 8 bases between the two ends. The CDR3 length is 13 residues. CDR3 region: CASSYGVNYGYTF. Written as DNA, the CDR3 is TGTGCCAGCAGTTATGGCGTTAACTATGGCTACACCTTC.

The chain has TRBV5-5 and TRBJ2-5; D tentatively reads TRBD1 or TRBD2 (6 bases each). Trimming left V 3 bases short and J 1 base short, with 13 bases between. The germline V gene encodes CDR1 SGHKS and CDR2 YYEKEE (reference sequence). This CDR3 comprises 15 residues. CDR3 sequence: CASSSRGRLQETQYF. The DNA of the CDR3 is TGTGCCAGCAGCTCCCGGGGGCGTCTCCAAGAGACCCAGTACTTC. Complete variable domain (other parts from reference TRBV5-5 and TRBJ2-5): DAGVTQSPTHLIKTRGQQVTLRCSPISGHKSVSWYQQVLGQGPQFIFQYYEKEERGRGNFPDRFSARQFPNYSSELNVNALLLGDSALYLCASSSRGRLQETQYFGPGTRLLVL.

The rearrangement joins TRBV20-1 to TRBJ1-3, with D uncertain. This CDR3 comprises 11 residues. Trimming cost V 5 bases and J 8 bases, with 10 bases left between them. Germline-derived CDR1 and CDR2 are DFQATT and SNEGSKA (reference sequence). CDR3 region: CSARQPDTIYF. CDR3 nucleotides: TGCAGTGCTCGCCAGCCTGACACCATATATTTT.

In its sample, this clonotype was seen many times. The V gene is TRBV20-1, the J gene TRBJ2-3; D gene ambiguous. The germline gives CDR1 DFQATT, CDR2 SNEGSKA (reference sequence). V was clipped by 1 base and J by 0 bases, with 11 bases between them. The CDR3 runs 15 residues. The CDR3 loop is CSARVSRASTDTQYF. For the CDR3, the DNA is TGCAGTGCTAGAGTTTCCCGGGCTAGCACAGATACGCAGTATTTT.

In this sample, this clonotype turned up many times. The J gene is TRBJ2-7, the V gene TRBV28; no definite D call. This CDR3 is 17 amino acids long. From germline, CDR1 is MDHEN and CDR2 SYDVKM. With 5 bases removed from V and 1 base from J, the gap between germline ends came to 21 bases. CDR3 region: CASSPAAGSHSSYEQYF. The CDR3 nucleotides read TGTGCCAGCAGTCCTGCGGCCGGGTCCCACAGTTCCTACGAGCAGTACTTC. Based on the CDR3 plus reference TRBV28 and TRBJ2-7, the full variable domain is DVKVTQSSRYLVKRTGEKVFLECVQDMDHENMFWYRQDPGLGLRLIYFSYDVKMKEKGDIPEGYSVSREKKERFSLILESASTNQTSMYLCASSPAAGSHSSYEQYFGPGTRLTVT.

This clonotype was detected a few times. V is TRBV18 and J is TRBJ1-2; D is perhaps TRBD1 (5 bases). Germline V gene data show CDR1 as KGHSH and CDR2 as LQKENI. V was shortened by 5 bases and J by 8 bases, with 18 bases between the two germline ends. This CDR3 spans 14 amino acids. CDR3 sequence (DNA): TGTGCCAGCTCAAGTGACAGCTCCGGCTTGGGCTACACCTTC. Encoded protein: CASSSDSSGLGYTF.